The 18 T cell receptor beta chains below were found in one sample sequenced in a study of blood T cell repertoires in COVID-19. TCRdb's table, derived via immunoSEQ multiplex PCR, lists solely in-frame clones and lacks some. The data hold tens of thousands of clones, with about nine tenths observed a single time. Material for sequencing was peripheral blood. The origin of the receptors is a man between 65 and 80 years old with active or convalescent COVID-19.

The CDR3 nucleotides read TGCAGCGTTGGGGTACAGGGTAACTATGGCTACACCTTC. Protein sequence: CSVGVQGNYGYTF. V is TRBV29-1 and J is TRBJ1-2; perhaps TRBD1 as D (6 bases). Per the germline V gene, CDR1 is SQVTM and CDR2 is ANQGSEA. Between the trimmed V and J ends, which lost 4 bases and 1 base, there was a span of 10 bases. The CDR3 length is 13 residues. The whole variable domain, filled in from reference TRBV29-1 and TRBJ1-2, reads SAVISQKPSRDICQRGTSLTIQCQVDSQVTMMFWYRQQPGQSLTLIATANQGSEATYESGFVIDKFPISRPNLTFSTLTVSNMSPEDSSIYLCSVGVQGNYGYTFGSGTRLTVV.

V and J are TRBV19 and TRBJ2-2; 9 bases are shared with TRBD2. The CDR3 contains 16 residues. CDR1 is LNHDA, CDR2 SQIVND, per germline (reference sequence). J was trimmed by 4 bases and V by 4 bases; bases with no gene match: 7. This CDR3 is CASSRVAGAVTGELFF. For the CDR3, the DNA is TGTGCCAGTAGTAGAGTAGCGGGAGCGGTCACCGGGGAGCTGTTTTTT.

The count of this clone is one. This sequence joins TRBV19 and TRBJ1-5; possibly TRBD1 for D (6 bases). The CDR3 is 15 residues long. V was trimmed by 4 bases and J by 0 bases, leaving 10 bases between them. Germline assignment: CDR1 LNHDA and CDR2 SQIVND (reference sequence). The CDR3 loop reads CASSTTGFSNQPQHF. CDR3 sequence (DNA): TGTGCCAGTAGTACGACAGGTTTTAGCAATCAGCCCCAGCATTTT.

The rearrangement uses TRBV28 and TRBJ1-1; perhaps TRBD1 as D (5 bases). V lost 3 bases to trimming and J lost 1 base, with 15 bases between them. This CDR3 has 16 residues. From germline, CDR1 is MDHEN and CDR2 SYDVKM. The CDR3 coding sequence is TGTGCCAGCAGTTTGGCTCAGGGTTCTTGGAACACTGAAGCTTTCTTT. Its translation is CASSLAQGSWNTEAFF.

The chain links TRBV9 to TRBJ1-3; D is uncertain. The V gene's germline CDR1 is SGDLS and CDR2 YYNGEE. V gave up 3 bases and J gave up 2 bases, with 6 bases separating them. The CDR3 runs 13 residues. DNA of the CDR3: TGTGCCAGCAGCGACAGACCTGGAAACACCATATATTTT. Protein: CASSDRPGNTIYF.

The V call is TRBV18, the J call TRBJ2-1, with TRBD2 identical over 7 bases. The CDR3 has 15 amino acids. CDR1 and CDR2 (germline): KGHSH, LQKENI. V lost 3 bases to trimming and J lost 5 bases; unmatched junction nucleotides: 7. CDR3 in amino acids: CASSPQRDSNNEQFF. CDR3 sequence (DNA): TGTGCCAGCTCACCCCAGCGGGACTCTAACAATGAGCAGTTCTTC. The full variable domain, completed using reference TRBV18 and TRBJ2-1, is NAGVMQNPRHLVRRRGQEARLRCSPMKGHSHVYWYRQLPEEGLKFMVYLQKENIIDESGMPKERFSAEFPKEGPSILRIQQVVRGDSAAYFCASSPQRDSNNEQFFGPGTRLTVL.

V gene TRBV7-2 combines with J gene TRBJ2-7; TRBD1 agrees at 7 bases. The CDR3 length is 16 residues. The V and J ends lost 4 bases and 2 bases, in that order; junction bases with no gene match: 11. Germline V gene lookup returns CDR1 SGHTA and CDR2 FQGNSA. The CDR3 reads CASSSPGGQGAYEQYF. In DNA form, the CDR3 reads TGTGCCAGCAGCTCCCCCGGCGGGCAGGGGGCCTACGAGCAGTACTTC.

The chain combines TRBV4-2 with TRBJ2-6; D unresolved. V gave up 1 base and J gave up 4 bases, with 14 bases separating them. Per germline, CDR1 LGHNA and CDR2 YNFKEQ. The CDR3 consists of 17 residues. The CDR3 DNA reads TGTGCCAGCAGCCAAGGCAGTACCCTTCGCGGGGCCAACGTCCTGACTTTC. Translating it yields CASSQGSTLRGANVLTF.

V usage is TRBV24-1 and J usage is TRBJ2-2, with 8 nucleotides matching TRBD2. CDR3 length equals 14 residues. From germline, CDR1 is KGHDR and CDR2 SFDVKD. The junction had 5 bases not matched to a gene; V was cut back by 7 bases and J by 5 bases. CDR3 bases: TGTGCCACCAGGTCGGGAGGGGGTACCGGGGAGCTGTTTTTT. It is translated as CATRSGGGTGELFF.

The chain is built from TRBV5-1 and TRBJ2-2, with D perhaps TRBD2 (7 bases). This CDR3 spans 18 amino acids. V lost 4 bases, J lost 3 bases, and 22 bases lay in between. Per germline, CDR1 SGHRS and CDR2 YFSETQ. The chain's CDR3 is CASSPQVVGGRDTGELFF. The CDR3 region has the DNA TGCGCCAGCAGCCCTCAAGTTGTGGGGGGGCGCGACACCGGGGAGCTGTTTTTT.

This rearrangement joins TRBV7-9 to TRBJ1-3; 7 bases map to TRBD1. CDR1 is SEHNR, CDR2 FQNEAQ, per germline (reference sequence). The CDR3 is 15 residues long. V shed 4 bases and J 2 bases; nucleotides not matched to a gene: 5. CDR3 in amino acids: CASSSQGTAGNTIYF. DNA of the CDR3: TGTGCCAGCAGCTCCCAGGGGACAGCTGGAAACACCATATATTTT.

This clone was detected only a few times. The chain joins TRBV6-6 to TRBJ2-1; 13 nucleotides line up with TRBD2. The CDR3 contains 18 residues. CDR1 is MNHNY, CDR2 SVGAGI, per germline (reference sequence). J lost 6 bases, V lost 5 bases, and 13 bases had no gene match. CDR3 bases: TGTGCCAGCAGTCACCTCGGTCTTACTAGCGGGAGGGTCAATGAGCAGTTCTTC. Translating it yields CASSHLGLTSGRVNEQFF.

The rearrangement uses TRBV27 and TRBJ1-5; possible D gene TRBD1, 5 bases. Looked up from germline, CDR1 is MNHEY and CDR2 is SMNVEV (reference sequence). The CDR3 spans 16 residues. The V gene lost 2 bases and the J gene lost 7 bases, with 18 bases spanning the gap. CDR3 coding DNA: TGTGCCAGCAGTTTAAATGGTGTCAGGGAGGAACAGCCCCAGCATTTT. The encoded protein is CASSLNGVREEQPQHF.

This clone was observed a handful of times. The V and J genes are TRBV5-1 and TRBJ1-1; D uncertain. The CDR3 is 14 amino acids. Germline assignment: CDR1 SGHRS and CDR2 YFSETQ. V was cut by 2 bases and J by 3 bases, with 11 bases left in between. The CDR3 is CASSFVGQDTEAFF. The CDR3 DNA reads as TGCGCCAGCAGCTTCGTTGGGCAGGACACTGAAGCTTTCTTT.

J is TRBJ2-3 and V is TRBV4-1; the D is unclear. CDR1 and CDR2 from the germline V gene are MGHRA and YSYEKL. The CDR3 runs 15 residues. V was cut by 0 bases and J by 0 bases, with 7 bases left in between. In DNA, the CDR3 is TGCGCCAGCAGCCAAGATGGTCAGAGCACAGATACGCAGTATTTT. It codes for CASSQDGQSTDTQYF.

The table lists this clone with a count of one. The chain combines TRBV3-1 (or the pseudogene TRBV3-2) with TRBJ2-5; a possible D gene is TRBD2 (5 bases). In germline, CDR1 is LGHDT, CDR2 YNNKEL (reference sequence). The CDR3 is 14 amino acids. Trimming shortened V by 4 bases and J by 5 bases, and 14 bases separated the two germline ends. The CDR3 spells CASSPRRGVETQYF. CDR3 nucleotide sequence: TGTGCCAGCAGCCCCCGACGGGGAGTCGAGACCCAGTACTTC.

The chain is built from TRBV6-6 and TRBJ2-7; D not resolved. The V gene's germline CDR1 is MNHNY and CDR2 SVGAGI (reference sequence). This CDR3 comprises 13 residues. Trimming took 2 bases from V and 3 from J, leaving 8 bases between them. This CDR3 reads CASSYPPGYEQYF. The CDR3 bases are TGTGCCAGCAGTTACCCCCCAGGCTACGAGCAGTACTTC.

V and J are TRBV27 and TRBJ1-1; TRBD1 is a possible D gene (5 bases). CDR1 and CDR2 from the germline V gene are MNHEY and SMNVEV (reference sequence). There are 14 residues in the CDR3. Trimming shortened V by 3 bases and J by 1 base, and 9 bases separated the two germline ends. The CDR3 DNA sequence: TGTGCCAGCAGTTTTAGGAGGGGGAACACTGAAGCTTTCTTT. It encodes CASSFRRGNTEAFF.